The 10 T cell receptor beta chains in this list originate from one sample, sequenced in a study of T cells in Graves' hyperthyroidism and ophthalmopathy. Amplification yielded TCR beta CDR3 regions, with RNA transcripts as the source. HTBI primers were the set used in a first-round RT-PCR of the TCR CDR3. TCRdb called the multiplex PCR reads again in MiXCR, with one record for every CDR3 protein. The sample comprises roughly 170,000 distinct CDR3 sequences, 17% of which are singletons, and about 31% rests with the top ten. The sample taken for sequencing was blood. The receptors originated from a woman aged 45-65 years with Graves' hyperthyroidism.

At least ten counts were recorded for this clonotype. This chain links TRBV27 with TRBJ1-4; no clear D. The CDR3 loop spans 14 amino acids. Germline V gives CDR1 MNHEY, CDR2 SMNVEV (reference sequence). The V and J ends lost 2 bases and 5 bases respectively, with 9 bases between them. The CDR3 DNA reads TGTGCCAGCAGTTTAATAGGGTGGAATGAAAAACTGTTTTTT. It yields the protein CASSLIGWNEKLFF.

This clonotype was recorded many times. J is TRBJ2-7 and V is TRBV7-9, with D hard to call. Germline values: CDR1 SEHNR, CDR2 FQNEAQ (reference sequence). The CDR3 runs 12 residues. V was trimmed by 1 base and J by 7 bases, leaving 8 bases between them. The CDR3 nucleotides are TGTGCCAGCAGCTTAGAGGTTACGGAGCAGTACTTC. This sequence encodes CASSLEVTEQYF.

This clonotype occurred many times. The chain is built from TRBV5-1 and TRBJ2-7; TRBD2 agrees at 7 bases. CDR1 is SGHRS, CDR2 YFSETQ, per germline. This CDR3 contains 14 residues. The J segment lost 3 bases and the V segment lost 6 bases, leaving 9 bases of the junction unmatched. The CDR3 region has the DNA TGCGCCAGCAACCTGGGGGGGATGGACTACGAGCAGTACTTC. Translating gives CASNLGGMDYEQYF. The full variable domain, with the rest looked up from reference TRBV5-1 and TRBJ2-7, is KAGVTQTPRYLIKTRGQQVTLSCSPISGHRSVSWYQQTPGQGLQFLFEYFSETQRNKGNFPGRFSGRQFSNSRSEMNVSTLELGDSALYLCASNLGGMDYEQYFGPGTRLTVT.

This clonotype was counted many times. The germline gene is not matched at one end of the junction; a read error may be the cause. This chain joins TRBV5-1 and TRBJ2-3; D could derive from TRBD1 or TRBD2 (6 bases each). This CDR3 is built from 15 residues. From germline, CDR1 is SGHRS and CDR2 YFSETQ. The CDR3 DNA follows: TGTGCCAGCAGTTTGGGGGGCCTCTCCACAGATACGCAGTATTTT. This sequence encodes CASSLGGLSTDTQYF. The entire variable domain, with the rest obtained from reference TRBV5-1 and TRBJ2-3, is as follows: KAGVTQTPRYLIKTRGQQVTLSCSPISGHRSVSWYQQTPGQGLQFLFEYFSETQRNKGNFPGRFSGRQFSNSRSEMNVSTLELGDSALYLCASSLGGLSTDTQYFGPGTRLTVL.

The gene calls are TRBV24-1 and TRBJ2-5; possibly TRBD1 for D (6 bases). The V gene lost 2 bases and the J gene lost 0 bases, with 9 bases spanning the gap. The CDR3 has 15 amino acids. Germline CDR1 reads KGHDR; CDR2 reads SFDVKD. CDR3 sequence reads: CATSDSGHYQETQYF. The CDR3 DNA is TGTGCCACCAGTGATTCGGGACACTACCAAGAGACCCAGTACTTC.

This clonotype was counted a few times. CDR3 region: CASRTRARGELFF. Written as DNA, the CDR3 is TGCGCCAGCAGGACCCGGGCGCGGGGGGAGCTGTTTTTT. The V call is TRBV10-2, the J call TRBJ2-2; D remains unclear. Trimming removed 6 bases at V and 8 bases at J, with 13 bases between. The CDR3 spans 13 residues. Germline V lookup: CDR1 WSHSY, CDR2 SAAADI.

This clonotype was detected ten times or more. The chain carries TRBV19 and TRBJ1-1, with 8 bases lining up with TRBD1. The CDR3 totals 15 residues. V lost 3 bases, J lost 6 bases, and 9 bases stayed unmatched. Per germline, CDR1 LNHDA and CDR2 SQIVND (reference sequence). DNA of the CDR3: TGTGCCAGTAGTATTTTTCCAGGGGGCTTGGCTGAAGCTTTCTTT. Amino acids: CASSIFPGGLAEAFF.

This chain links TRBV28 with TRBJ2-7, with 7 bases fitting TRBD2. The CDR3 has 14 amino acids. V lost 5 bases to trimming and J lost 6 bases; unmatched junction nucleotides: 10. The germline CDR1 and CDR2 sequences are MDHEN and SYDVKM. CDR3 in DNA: TGTGCCAGCAGTCCCCCGGGCTCGGGGGGCGAGCAGTACTTC. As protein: CASSPPGSGGEQYF.

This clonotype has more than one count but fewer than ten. The CDR3 spells CASSQEHRGIHEQYF. Here the CDR3 DNA reads TGCGCCAGCAGCCAAGAACACAGGGGAATTCATGAGCAGTACTTC. The chain uses TRBV4-1 and TRBJ2-7; 7 bases map to TRBD1. CDR1 and CDR2 from the germline V gene are MGHRA and YSYEKL. Losses at the gene ends were 0 bases for V and 7 bases for J; bases not matched to a gene: 9. The CDR3 runs to 15 residues.

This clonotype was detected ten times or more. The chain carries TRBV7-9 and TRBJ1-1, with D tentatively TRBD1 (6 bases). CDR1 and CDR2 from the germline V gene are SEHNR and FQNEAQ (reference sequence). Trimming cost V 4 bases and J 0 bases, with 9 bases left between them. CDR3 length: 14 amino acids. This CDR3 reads CASSYRQVNTEAFF. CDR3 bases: TGTGCCAGCAGCTACCGACAGGTGAACACTGAAGCTTTCTTT.